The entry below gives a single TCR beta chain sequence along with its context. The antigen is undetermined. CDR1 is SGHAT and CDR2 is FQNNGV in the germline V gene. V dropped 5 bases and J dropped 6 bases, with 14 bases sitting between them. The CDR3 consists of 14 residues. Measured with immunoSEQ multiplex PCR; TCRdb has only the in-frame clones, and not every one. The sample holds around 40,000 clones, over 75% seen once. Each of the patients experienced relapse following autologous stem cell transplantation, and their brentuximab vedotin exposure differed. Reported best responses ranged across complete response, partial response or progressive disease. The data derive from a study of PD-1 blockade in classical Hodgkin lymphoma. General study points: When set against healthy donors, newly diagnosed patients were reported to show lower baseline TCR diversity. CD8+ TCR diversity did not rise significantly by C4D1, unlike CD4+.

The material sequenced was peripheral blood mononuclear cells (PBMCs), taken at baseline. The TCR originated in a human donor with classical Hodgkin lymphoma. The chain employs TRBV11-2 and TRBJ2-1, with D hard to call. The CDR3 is CASSRPRQVNEQFF. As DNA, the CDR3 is TGTGCCAGCAGCCGCCCAAGGCAGGTCAATGAGCAGTTCTTC. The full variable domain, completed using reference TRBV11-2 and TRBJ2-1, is EAGVAQSPRYKIIEKRQSVAFWCNPISGHATLYWYQQILGQGPKLLIQFQNNGVVDDSQLPKDRFSAERLKGVDSTLKIQPAKLEDSAVYLCASSRPRQVNEQFFGPGTRLTVL.